The 11 T cell receptor beta chains given below trace back to one sample, sequenced in a study of T cells in narcolepsy. TCRdb keeps only in-frame clones here, not all; method: immunoSEQ multiplex PCR. The sample consists of 25,000 to 35,000 clones, approximately 87% of them appearing once. Material: CD45RA- memory CD4+ T cells from PBMCs. Receptors originate from a human donor with narcolepsy.

The CDR3 sequence: CSASPGPEQYF. In nucleotides, the CDR3 is TGCAGTGCTAGTCCAGGACCCGAGCAGTACTTC. The chain recombines TRBV20-1 with TRBJ2-7; no clear D. Trimming left V 3 bases short and J 6 bases short, with 9 bases between. Germline V lookup: CDR1 DFQATT, CDR2 SNEGSKA (reference sequence). The CDR3 runs 11 residues.

The J gene is TRBJ2-3, the V gene TRBV7-9; 7 bases line up with TRBD2. The germline CDR1 and CDR2 sequences are SEHNR and FQNEAQ (reference sequence). Germline trimming cut 4 bases from V and 4 bases from J; bases unmatched to any gene: 11. This CDR3 comprises 16 residues. CDR3 in amino acids: CASSSGLGGGPDTQYF. The DNA for the CDR3 is TGTGCCAGCAGCTCCGGCCTGGGGGGAGGGCCAGATACGCAGTATTTT.

The V and J genes are TRBV15 and TRBJ2-5, with D uncertain. The germline CDR1 and CDR2 sequences are LNHNV and YYDKDF (reference sequence). Deletions cut 1 base from V and 3 bases from J, with 9 bases between. The CDR3 is made up of 14 amino acids. For the CDR3, the DNA is TGTGCCACCAGCAGAGTGTCACGAAAAGAGACCCAGTACTTC. Protein product: CATSRVSRKETQYF.

This rearrangement joins TRBV6-1 to TRBJ1-4; D call uncertain. V lost 4 bases and J lost 2, with 8 bases in between. Germline values: CDR1 MNHNS, CDR2 SASEGT. This CDR3 comprises 14 residues. The CDR3 nucleotides are TGTGCCAGCAGTGGTGGAGGGACTAATGAAAAACTGTTTTTT. This sequence encodes CASSGGGTNEKLFF.

This clone has just one count. The rearrangement links TRBV2 to TRBJ1-5, with 9 bases aligning to TRBD1. Germline loops: CDR1 SNHLY, CDR2 FYNNEI. CDR3 length: 14 amino acids. With 3 bases clipped from V and 7 bases from J, the junction kept 4 bases outside the gene matches. The CDR3 bases are TGTGCCAGCAGTGAGGGACAGGGCGGGCAGCCCCAGCATTTT. Protein product: CASSEGQGGQPQHF.

This chain uses TRBV30 with TRBJ1-1, with unresolved D. Trimming took off 4 bases at V and 1 base at J, with 10 bases between the two ends. CDR1 GTSNPN and CDR2 SVGIG come from the germline V gene (reference sequence). This CDR3 spans 13 amino acids. CDR3 DNA sequence: TGTGCCTGGACCTACAACAGGAACACTGAAGCTTTCTTT. Amino acids: CAWTYNRNTEAFF.

V usage is TRBV7-2 and J usage is TRBJ2-3; possibly TRBD1 for D (6 bases). This CDR3 contains 14 residues. Trimming left V 4 bases short and J 0 bases short, with 8 bases between. Germline V CDR1 and CDR2: SGHTA, FQGNSA. The CDR3 sequence: CASSSGQSTDTQYF. The CDR3 DNA is TGTGCCAGCAGCTCCGGACAGAGCACAGATACGCAGTATTTT.

This clone was seen a few times. This rearrangement joins TRBV6-6 to TRBJ1-1; TRBD1 agrees at 7 bases. V shed 6 bases, J shed 7 bases, and the junction held 11 bases outside the gene matches. The CDR3 covers 14 residues. Germline V gene sequence: CDR1 MNHNY, CDR2 SVGAGI (reference sequence). Here the CDR3 reads CASRGGGTVFEAFF. The CDR3 coding sequence is TGTGCCAGCAGAGGAGGGGGGACAGTATTTGAAGCTTTCTTT.

This rearrangement joins TRBV10-3 to TRBJ2-6; D may be TRBD2 (6 bases). Trimming removed 8 bases at V and 0 bases at J, with 14 bases between. Germline V gene sequence: CDR1 ENHRY, CDR2 SYGVKD. The CDR3 is 16 residues long. The CDR3 region has the DNA TGTGCCATCCCTTCGGGGGAAAACTCTGGGGCCAACGTCCTGACTTTC. It yields the protein CAIPSGENSGANVLTF.

The chain employs TRBV28 and TRBJ2-3; TRBD1 matches at 8 bases. The CDR3 consists of 15 residues. Unmatched junction bases numbered 6, after V lost 4 bases and J lost 3 bases. CDR1 and CDR2 from the germline V gene are MDHEN and SYDVKM. The DNA of the CDR3 is TGTGCCAGCAGTTCACTCACAGGGGGGACAGATACGCAGTATTTT. Translating gives CASSSLTGGTDTQYF.

This chain joins TRBV9 and TRBJ1-3, with a possible D match to TRBD1 (6 bases). This CDR3 is 17 amino acids long. Trimming left V 0 bases short and J 0 bases short, with 13 bases between. Germline V gene data show CDR1 as SGDLS and CDR2 as YYNGEE. For the CDR3, the DNA is TGTGCCAGCAGCGTAGAGGGGGGAGGGTACTCTGGAAACACCATATATTTT. Translated: CASSVEGGGYSGNTIYF. Full variable domain (rest looked up from reference TRBV9 and TRBJ1-3): DSGVTQTPKHLITATGQRVTLRCSPRSGDLSVYWYQQSLDQGLQFLIQYYNGEERAKGNILERFSAQQFPDLHSELNLSSLELGDSALYFCASSVEGGGYSGNTIYFGEGSWLTVV.